The sequence of this T cell receptor (beta chain) was determined in a study of blood T cell repertoires in COVID-19. Across the study: Collection of acute and convalescent COVID-19 samples took place in the United States, Italy and Spain. Nucleic acid was either cDNA or gDNA, and it came from T cells, B-cell-depleted T cells, or PBMCs.

The authors' processing: How many nucleated cells were present was estimated from reference gene primer amplification. Sequencing was performed with immunoSEQ multiplex PCR; in TCRdb, only in-frame clones are kept and a portion is missing. V, J and clone size derive from that table, while D and trimming were established from the DNA sequence. The sample holds some 120,000 clones, 80% seen once. The CDR3 runs to 15 residues. V was pared by 5 bases and J by 7 bases, with 7 bases of the junction left unmatched. The germline CDR1 and CDR2 sequences are MNHEY and SVGAGI. The V call is TRBV6-5, the J call TRBJ1-6, with TRBD1 identical over 8 bases. The sequencing input was peripheral blood. The sequence came from a human donor in a cohort sampled during active COVID-19. The CDR3 region has the DNA TGTGCCAGCAGTCCGAAACAGGGGGGGAATTCACCCCTCCACTTT. It yields the protein CASSPKQGGNSPLHF.